The 5 T cell receptor beta chains presented below share a single source sample, sequenced in a study of blood T cells in healthy people across ages. Next came a second PCR, run for roughly 6 to 11 cycles, which used a sample-barcoded 5' primer along with a J-beta primer mix. TCRdb processed the 5' RACE reads anew with MiXCR; each CDR3 protein has one entry. This repertoire shows 850,000 to 950,000 distinct CDR3 sequences, around 28% found once; its top ten account for 15% to 20%. Sequenced input: blood. All receptors derive from a woman older than 75 in good health.

This chain connects TRBV5-1 to TRBJ2-1; 7 bases are shared with TRBD1. Germline CDR1 reads SGHRS; CDR2 reads YFSETQ. The CDR3 is made up of 18 amino acids. The trim removed 4 bases at V and 4 bases at J, leaving 17 bases unmatched. The CDR3 DNA sequence: TGCGCCAGCAGCCACGATTCCGGGACAGACTCGAGGTACAATGAGCAGTTCTTC. It yields the protein CASSHDSGTDSRYNEQFF.

This clonotype was seen at least ten times. The J gene is TRBJ2-1, the V gene TRBV7-2, with 8 bases lining up with TRBD2. CDR3 length: 11 residues. V lost 10 bases, J lost 9 bases, and 5 bases stayed unmatched. CDR1 and CDR2 from the germline V gene are SGHTA and FQGNSA. The CDR3 nucleotides are TGTGCCAAGGGACTAGGCGGTGAGCAGTTCTTC. This gives the protein CAKGLGGEQFF.

The chain carries TRBV28 and TRBJ2-7; 7 bases fit TRBD2. Judging by the DNA end, TRBJ2-5 fits better; the J call may be wrong. Germline CDR1 reads MDHEN; CDR2 reads SYDVKM. The CDR3 is made up of 14 amino acids. CDR3 DNA sequence: TGTGCCAGCAGTTTGGGAGGGAGTCGAAAGACCCAGTACTTC. Its protein is CASSLGGSRKTQYF.

This clonotype was detected only a few times. This chain joins TRBV7-9 and TRBJ2-5; TRBD1 agrees at 8 bases. V dropped 3 bases and J dropped 5; count of bases not matched to a gene: 14. Germline V gene sequence: CDR1 SEHNR, CDR2 FQNEAQ (reference sequence). The CDR3 loop spans 17 amino acids. CDR3 region: CASSLATGEDFSETQYF. CDR3 bases: TGTGCCAGCAGCTTGGCGACAGGGGAAGATTTCAGTGAGACCCAGTACTTC.

The chain links TRBV28 to TRBJ1-1; TRBD1 matches 7 bases. This CDR3 comprises 17 residues. Trimming removed 2 bases from V and 5 bases from J; junction bases left unmatched: 14. Germline V lookup: CDR1 MDHEN, CDR2 SYDVKM. In DNA, the CDR3 is TGTGCCAGCAGTTTAGGGGGCGGGCGAGCAGGGGGTACTGAAGCTTTCTTT. Translated, it gives CASSLGGGRAGGTEAFF.